The rows below give T cell receptor beta chains drawn from one sample of a study of T cells in Graves' hyperthyroidism and ophthalmopathy. TCRdb re-called the multiplex PCR reads with MiXCR, one entry per CDR3 protein. Among about 720,000 distinct CDR3 sequences, about a sixth were seen once, and the ten largest hold about 8.4%. Material: blood. All receptors derive from a man between 18 and 29 years old with Graves' hyperthyroidism. CDR3s include the opening cysteine and the closing phenylalanine or tryptophan. The order of the fields is clone size, D gene, V gene, J gene, CDR3 protein, CDR3 DNA. D genes are given only for firm matches. Rows give clone size only sometimes, using once, few, many, or a class for an expanded clone.

clone_size: many
d_call: .
v_call: TRBV3-1
j_call: TRBJ2-7
cdr3_aa: CASSQLSEQYF
cdr3_nt: TGTGCCAGCAGCCAATTATCGGAGCAGTACTTC

clone_size: .
d_call: .
v_call: TRBV28
j_call: TRBJ2-2
cdr3_aa: CASTRGTGELFF
cdr3_nt: TGTGCCAGCACCCGAGGAACCGGGGAGCTGTTTTTT

clone_size: .
d_call: TRBD1
v_call: TRBV30
j_call: TRBJ2-2
cdr3_aa: CAWEQGAGTGELFF
cdr3_nt: TGTGCCTGGGAACAGGGGGCTGGCACCGGGGAGCTGTTTTTT

clone_size: few
d_call: TRBD2
v_call: TRBV6-4
j_call: TRBJ2-2
cdr3_aa: CASSWGLAGVTTGELFF
cdr3_nt: TGTGCCAGCAGCTGGGGACTAGCGGGAGTTACCACCGGGGAGCTGTTTTTT

clone_size: .
d_call: TRBD2
v_call: TRBV7-2
j_call: TRBJ2-1
cdr3_aa: CASSPLAGGFVEQFF
cdr3_nt: TGTGCCAGCAGCCCTCTAGCGGGAGGGTTTGTAGAGCAGTTCTTC

clone_size: many
d_call: .
v_call: TRBV7-2
j_call: TRBJ2-7
cdr3_aa: CASSLTGLSYEQYF
cdr3_nt: TGTGCCAGCAGCCTGACCGGACTATCCTACGAGCAGTACTTC

clone_size: many
d_call: .
v_call: TRBV2
j_call: TRBJ1-1
cdr3_aa: CASSDSGWTEAFF
cdr3_nt: TGTGCCAGCAGTGACTCTGGTTGGACTGAAGCTTTCTTT

clone_size: .
d_call: TRBD2
v_call: TRBV20-1
j_call: TRBJ2-7
cdr3_aa: CSATAVRTSGSYEQYF
cdr3_nt: TGCAGTGCTACAGCCGTCCGCACTAGCGGGAGCTACGAGCAGTACTTC

clone_size: few
d_call: TRBD1
v_call: TRBV2
j_call: TRBJ2-1
cdr3_aa: CASSLPRQGHEQFF
cdr3_nt: TGTGCCAGCAGTCTACCCCGACAGGGGCATGAGCAGTTCTTC

clone_size: few
d_call: TRBD2
v_call: TRBV28
j_call: TRBJ2-5
cdr3_aa: CASSFPLAGQETQYF
cdr3_nt: TGTGCCAGCAGTTTTCCCCTAGCGGGGCAAGAGACCCAGTACTTC

clone_size: few
d_call: .
v_call: TRBV19
j_call: TRBJ2-3
cdr3_aa: CASSMAGADTQYF
cdr3_nt: TGTGCCAGTAGTATGGCAGGGGCAGATACGCAGTATTTT

clone_size: many
d_call: .
v_call: TRBV30
j_call: TRBJ2-1
cdr3_aa: CAWSGGLSYNEQFF
cdr3_nt: TGTGCCTGGAGTGGCGGCCTCTCCTACAATGAGCAGTTCTTC

clone_size: few
d_call: .
v_call: TRBV27
j_call: TRBJ1-4
cdr3_aa: CASTSFTQGGGEKLFF
cdr3_nt: TGTGCCAGCACATCGTTCACACAGGGAGGTGGAGAAAAACTGTTTTTT

clone_size: many
d_call: .
v_call: TRBV20-1
j_call: TRBJ2-1
cdr3_aa: CSARDTGRREQFF
cdr3_nt: TGCAGTGCTAGAGATACAGGGAGGCGTGAGCAGTTCTTC

clone_size: few
d_call: .
v_call: TRBV30
j_call: TRBJ1-4
cdr3_aa: CAWRDYGGGEKLFF
cdr3_nt: TGTGCCTGGAGAGATTATGGGGGGGGGGAAAAACTGTTTTTT

clone_size: .
d_call: .
v_call: TRBV5-8
j_call: TRBJ1-5
cdr3_aa: CASSTQGYSNQPQHF
cdr3_nt: TGTGCCAGCAGCACACAGGGTTATAGCAATCAGCCCCAGCATTTT

clone_size: few
d_call: TRBD2
v_call: TRBV7-6
j_call: TRBJ2-1
cdr3_aa: CASSFLQRERNEQFF
cdr3_nt: TGTGCCAGCAGCTTCCTCCAGCGGGAGCGTAATGAGCAGTTCTTC

clone_size: .
d_call: .
v_call: TRBV12-3/TRBV12-4
j_call: TRBJ1-1
cdr3_aa: CASSFPGTGPNTEAFF
cdr3_nt: TGTGCCAGCAGTTTTCCAGGAACAGGACCGAACACTGAAGCTTTCTTT

clone_size: .
d_call: TRBD2
v_call: TRBV11-3
j_call: TRBJ2-1
cdr3_aa: CASSPGLAGVPSYNEQFF
cdr3_nt: TGTGCCAGCAGCCCGGGACTAGCGGGAGTTCCCTCCTACAATGAGCAGTTCTTC

clone_size: few
d_call: TRBD1
v_call: TRBV29-1
j_call: TRBJ2-7
cdr3_aa: CSVRTGIPYEQYF
cdr3_nt: TGCAGCGTTCGGACAGGGATCCCCTACGAGCAGTACTTC

clone_size: .
d_call: .
v_call: TRBV20-1
j_call: TRBJ2-5
cdr3_aa: CSASRQEGTQYF
cdr3_nt: TGCAGTGCTAGTCGACAGGAGGGGACCCAGTACTTC

clone_size: many
d_call: .
v_call: TRBV28
j_call: TRBJ2-1
cdr3_aa: CASSWYGGPDDEQFF
cdr3_nt: TGTGCCAGCAGTTGGTACGGAGGGCCGGATGATGAGCAGTTCTTC

clone_size: many
d_call: .
v_call: TRBV19
j_call: TRBJ1-2
cdr3_aa: CASSLYGGYTF
cdr3_nt: TGTGCCAGTAGTCTCTATGGGGGCTACACCTTC

clone_size: few
d_call: .
v_call: TRBV24-1
j_call: TRBJ1-2
cdr3_aa: CATSDLGRNGYTF
cdr3_nt: TGTGCCACCAGTGATTTGGGACGGAATGGCTACACCTTC

clone_size: few
d_call: TRBD1
v_call: TRBV2
j_call: TRBJ1-1
cdr3_aa: CASTGTGGTEAFF
cdr3_nt: TGTGCCAGCACCGGGACAGGGGGCACTGAAGCTTTCTTT

clone_size: few
d_call: .
v_call: TRBV2
j_call: TRBJ2-7
cdr3_aa: CASSVRGEGGEQYF
cdr3_nt: TGTGCCAGCAGTGTACGAGGAGAGGGAGGCGAGCAGTACTTC

clone_size: many
d_call: TRBD1
v_call: TRBV7-9
j_call: TRBJ2-5
cdr3_aa: CASSSPLRDRNQETQYF
cdr3_nt: TGTGCCAGCAGCTCACCCTTACGGGACAGAAATCAAGAGACCCAGTACTTC

clone_size: many
d_call: .
v_call: TRBV29-1
j_call: TRBJ2-1
cdr3_aa: CSVGEGHEQFF
cdr3_nt: TGCAGCGTTGGAGAGGGTCATGAGCAGTTCTTC

clone_size: many
d_call: .
v_call: TRBV28
j_call: TRBJ1-1
cdr3_aa: CASSNQGLNTEAFF
cdr3_nt: TGTGCCAGCAGTAATCAGGGGTTGAACACTGAAGCTTTCTTT

clone_size: .
d_call: TRBD2
v_call: TRBV10-3
j_call: TRBJ2-2
cdr3_aa: CAISDPGLAINTGELFF
cdr3_nt: TGTGCCATCAGTGACCCGGGACTAGCCATCAACACCGGGGAGCTGTTTTTT

clone_size: many
d_call: TRBD2
v_call: TRBV7-2
j_call: TRBJ2-5
cdr3_aa: CASSFQRGDQETQYF
cdr3_nt: TGTGCCAGCAGCTTCCAGCGGGGGGACCAAGAGACCCAGTACTTC

clone_size: few
d_call: .
v_call: TRBV6-2/TRBV6-3
j_call: TRBJ2-3
cdr3_aa: CASSTVQRTDTQYF
cdr3_nt: TGTGCCAGCAGCACTGTGCAGCGCACAGATACGCAGTATTTT

clone_size: many
d_call: .
v_call: TRBV20-1
j_call: TRBJ2-7
cdr3_aa: CSAAQGRGDEQYF
cdr3_nt: TGCAGTGCTGCACAGGGGCGGGGGGACGAGCAGTACTTC

clone_size: few
d_call: .
v_call: TRBV7-9
j_call: TRBJ1-2
cdr3_aa: CASSPVRRANYGYTF
cdr3_nt: TGTGCCAGCAGCCCCGTTCGGCGGGCTAACTATGGCTACACCTTC

clone_size: few
d_call: .
v_call: TRBV19
j_call: TRBJ2-2
cdr3_aa: CASSTSRVLNTGELFF
cdr3_nt: TGTGCCAGTAGTACCTCCCGGGTCTTGAACACCGGGGAGCTGTTTTTT

clone_size: .
d_call: TRBD1
v_call: TRBV20-1
j_call: TRBJ1-5
cdr3_aa: CSSTGSSNQPQHF
cdr3_nt: TGCAGTTCGACAGGGAGCAGCAATCAGCCCCAGCATTTT

clone_size: many
d_call: .
v_call: TRBV11-2
j_call: TRBJ2-1
cdr3_aa: CASKALGGSGPGSYNEQFF
cdr3_nt: TGTGCCAGCAAGGCATTAGGGGGAAGCGGTCCCGGCTCCTACAATGAGCAGTTCTTC

clone_size: few
d_call: .
v_call: TRBV20-1
j_call: TRBJ1-1
cdr3_aa: CSAERALNTEAFF
cdr3_nt: TGCAGTGCTGAGAGGGCTTTGAACACTGAAGCTTTCTTT

clone_size: .
d_call: TRBD2
v_call: TRBV29-1
j_call: TRBJ2-1
cdr3_aa: CSVEASGLAGGVGPYNEQFF
cdr3_nt: TGCAGCGTTGAGGCCTCGGGACTAGCGGGGGGAGTGGGGCCCTACAATGAGCAGTTCTTC